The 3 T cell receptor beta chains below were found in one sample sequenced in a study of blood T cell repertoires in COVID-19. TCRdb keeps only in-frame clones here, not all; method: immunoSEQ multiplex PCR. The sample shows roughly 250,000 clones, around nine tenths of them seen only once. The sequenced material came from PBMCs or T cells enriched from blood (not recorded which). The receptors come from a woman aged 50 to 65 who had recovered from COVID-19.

The CDR3 bases are TGCGCCAGCAGCTTGGGACTAGCGGGAGTTTCGGTCTTCCATGAGCAGTTCTTC. Translation: CASSLGLAGVSVFHEQFF. This chain links TRBV5-1 with TRBJ2-1; TRBD2 matches at 12 bases. V lost 0 bases to trimming and J lost 8 bases; unmatched junction nucleotides: 12. The CDR3 is made up of 18 amino acids. From germline, CDR1 is SGHRS and CDR2 YFSETQ.

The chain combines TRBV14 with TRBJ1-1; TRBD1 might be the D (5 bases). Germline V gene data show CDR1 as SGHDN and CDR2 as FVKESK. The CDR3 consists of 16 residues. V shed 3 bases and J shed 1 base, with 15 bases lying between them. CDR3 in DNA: TGTGCCAGCAGCCAGGGACTCCCGTGGGAGAACACTGAAGCTTTCTTT. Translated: CASSQGLPWENTEAFF.

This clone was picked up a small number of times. The CDR3 protein is CASSAIHFRGTSGSLRKNEQFF. CDR3 DNA sequence: TGCGCCAGCAGCGCTATACATTTTAGAGGGACTAGCGGGAGTTTGAGAAAAAATGAGCAGTTCTTC. The rearrangement joins TRBV5-1 to TRBJ2-1, with TRBD2 identical over 14 bases. The CDR3 spans 22 residues. Germline CDR1 SGHRS, CDR2 YFSETQ. Trimming at V came to 4 bases and at J to 7 bases, leaving 25 bases not matched to a gene.